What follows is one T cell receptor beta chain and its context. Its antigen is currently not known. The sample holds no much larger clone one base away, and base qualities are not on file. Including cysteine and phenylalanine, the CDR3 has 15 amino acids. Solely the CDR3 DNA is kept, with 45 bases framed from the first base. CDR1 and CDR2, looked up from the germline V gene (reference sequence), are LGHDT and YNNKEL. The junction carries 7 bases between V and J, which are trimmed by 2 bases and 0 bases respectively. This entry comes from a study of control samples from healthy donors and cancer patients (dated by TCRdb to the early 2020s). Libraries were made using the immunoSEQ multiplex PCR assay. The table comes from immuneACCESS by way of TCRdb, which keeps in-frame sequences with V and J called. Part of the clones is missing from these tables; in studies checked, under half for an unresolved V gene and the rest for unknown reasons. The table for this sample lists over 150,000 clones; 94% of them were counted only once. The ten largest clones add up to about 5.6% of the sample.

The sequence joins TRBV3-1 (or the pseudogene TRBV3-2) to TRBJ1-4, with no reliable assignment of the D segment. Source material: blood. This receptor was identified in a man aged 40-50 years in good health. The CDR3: CASSQRVATNEKLFF. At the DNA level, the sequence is TGTGCCAGCAGCCAAAGAGTCGCAACTAATGAAAAACTGTTTTTT.